This paragraph reports one T cell receptor (beta chain). Its antigen specificity is not known. It has no much larger one-base neighbor in the sample; base qualities were not kept. TCRbeta CDR3 regions were amplified from genomic DNA by means of the immunoSEQ Assay, a bias-controlled multiplex PCR. The original pipeline was this. The number of nucleated cells in each sample was estimated by amplification of reference gene primers within the assay. To quantify the absolute abundance of each unique TCRbeta CDR3 rearrangement, sequence reads were collapsed and filtered. Productive Simpson clonality was computed per sample as the square root of Simpson's diversity index over productive rearrangements. The source is immuneACCESS, and TCRdb retained only in-frame sequences with V and J called. Part of the clones is not carried over; for the studies checked, unresolved V genes explain less than half of this, and the remainder is unexplained. V, J and clone size derive from that table, while D and trimming were established from the DNA sequence. The table for this sample lists about 210,000 clones; 80% of them were counted only once. The ten most abundant clones make up 7.2% of the sample.

Each collaborating institution followed its own protocols to collect whole blood in K2EDTA tubes. For TCRbeta analysis, collaborator samples were shipped as frozen whole blood, as isolated PBMCs, or as DNA extracted from either sample type. The data originate from a study of blood T cell repertoires in COVID-19 (dated by TCRdb to 2019 to 2021). With respect to the entire study: Collaborator samples came from the United States, Italy and Spain and covered acute and convalescent phases of COVID-19. Samples came from the ongoing ImmuneRACE study (first 160 participants) plus 1,254 subjects from 6 global collaborators. A freely available public database, intended as a resource for researchers studying the immune response to SARS-CoV-2, is where the repertoires were released. The prospective study material was composed of cDNA or gDNA derived from T cells, B-cell-depleted T cells, or PBMCs. Sample metadata almost always included a de-identified subject ID, COVID-19 status, age in years and sex. Subjects who had been exposed to COVID-19, were actively infected with it, or had recovered from it provided the deeply sampled blood TCRbeta repertoires that made up the dataset. Where available, HLA class I and class II types were obtained from metadata supplied by the sample provider rather than from assay-based typing.

V has 1 base trimmed and J has 7 bases trimmed; junction bases matching no gene number 5. The germline V gene provides CDR1 SGDLS and CDR2 YYNGEE. The CDR3 holds 15 amino acids from the cysteine to the phenylalanine. Here the CDR3 DNA is all that survives: 45 bases in frame from base 1. What the study reported, not specific to this receptor: The quantity of clinical and demographic metadata differed by source and by participant and was supplied without curation.

The sequence joins TRBV9 to TRBJ1-6; a stretch of 7 junction bases matches TRBD1. This TCR came from a woman in her 70s with acute or convalescent COVID-19. The sequenced sample was peripheral blood. The base sequence is TGTGCCAGCAGCGTACAGGGACAGTTAAATTCACCCCTCCACTTT. Translated, this gives CASSVQGQLNSPLHF.